This T cell receptor beta chain was sequenced for a study of T cell responses to AZD1222 COVID-19 vaccine. General observations from the study: Across the whole spike, CD4 TCRs peaked at regions 160-218 and 743-854. White British donors predominated, females outnumbered males, and clonal diversity was possibly underestimated. An increase in Spike-specific TCR breadth and depth was observed after two AZD1222 doses. Samples come after the peak T cell response, not at day 14.

Produced via immunoSEQ multiplex PCR; TCRdb's table is partial and in-frame only. Of about 160,000 clones in the sample, over 80% were seen once. Trimming left V 0 bases short and J 2 bases short, with 8 bases between. The CDR3 extends over 15 amino acids. CDR1 is MNHEY, CDR2 SVGAGI, per germline. A remark on this clone: Its cognate antigen is unknown.

The sample here was peripheral blood, taken 28 days after the second AZD1222 dose. The chain joins TRBV6-5 to TRBJ1-3; D remains ambiguous. This TCR derives from an adult who received the AZD1222 COVID-19 vaccine. CDR3 bases: TGTGCCAGCAGTTACTCGTTTGGGACTGGAAACACCATATATTTT. Protein sequence: CASSYSFGTGNTIYF.